Listed below are T cell receptor beta chains from one sample, sequenced in a study of siplizumab effects on memory and regulatory T cells. Produced via immunoSEQ multiplex PCR; TCRdb's table is partial and in-frame only. The sample shows roughly 56,000 clones, about 97% of them seen only once. Sequencing input: naive CD8+ T cells sorted from blood. These receptor sequences come from a human donor in good health. The CDR3 runs from the conserved cysteine through the conserved F or W. The D gene is left open where the match is weak.

TRBD2,TRBJ2-2,TRBV16,TGTGCCAGCAGCCCTTCCGGCGGGAGTGTTACCGGGGAGCTGTTTTTT,CASSPSGGSVTGELFF
NA,TRBJ1-5,TRBV19,TGTGCCAGTAGTATTGCGGCCGAAATCAGAATGGGCAATCAGCCCCAGCATTTT,CASSIAAEIRMGNQPQHF
NA,TRBJ2-1,TRBV6-1,TGTGCCAGCAGTGAGGGATATGAGCAGTTCTTC,CASSEGYEQFF
TRBD2,TRBJ2-1,TRBV27,TGTGCCAGCAGTCCCGGGACTAGCGGGAACCACAATGAGCAGTTCTTC,CASSPGTSGNHNEQFF
NA,TRBJ2-1,TRBV2,TGTGCCAGCAGTGATGGGAGCTCGTATTGGAATGAGCAGTTCTTC,CASSDGSSYWNEQFF
NA,TRBJ2-7,TRBV7-6,TGTGCCAGCAGCTTAGTCGGGAGCGGAAACGAGCAGTACTTC,CASSLVGSGNEQYF
TRBD2,TRBJ2-5,TRBV6-5,TGTGCCAGCAGTTCGGCGGGAGTCGAGACCCAGTACTTC,CASSSAGVETQYF
NA,TRBJ1-1,TRBV15,TGTGCCACCAGCAGAGGGGGGGGAAACACTGAAGCTTTCTTT,CATSRGGGNTEAFF
NA,TRBJ2-1,TRBV11-2,TGTGCCAGCAGCTTACGTAGCGGAACTTACAATGAGCAGTTCTTC,CASSLRSGTYNEQFF
TRBD1,TRBJ1-3,TRBV25-1,TGTGCCAGCAGTGAGACAGGGGGCGAGAGTGGAAACACCATATATTTT,CASSETGGESGNTIYF
NA,TRBJ2-5,TRBV27,TGTGCCAGCAGCAGCAACCAAGAGACCCAGTACTTC,CASSSNQETQYF
NA,TRBJ2-7,TRBV6-5,TGTGCCAGCAGTTATTCCGGGGACGAGCAGTACTTC,CASSYSGDEQYF
NA,TRBJ2-1,TRBV30,TGTGCCTGGACGGCTGGAGAAAGATTAAATGAGCAGTTCTTC,CAWTAGERLNEQFF
NA,TRBJ2-3,TRBV7-9,TGTGCCAGCAGCTTAGGGCGAGATACGCAGTATTTT,CASSLGRDTQYF
TRBD1,TRBJ1-1,TRBV20-1,TGCAGTCTTCAGGGGGGCGCTGAAGCTTTCTTT,CSLQGGAEAFF
NA,TRBJ1-2,TRBV18,TGTGCCAGCTCACCACCGTATCTGGGCGATAACTATGGCTACACCTTC,CASSPPYLGDNYGYTF
NA,TRBJ2-7,TRBV11-3,TGTGCCAGCAGCTTATCGGGCAGGATTCACGAGCAGTACTTC,CASSLSGRIHEQYF
TRBD1,TRBJ1-2,TRBV6-5,TGTGCCAGCAGTTACTCAATCCAGGGGGCTAACTATGGCTACACCTTC,CASSYSIQGANYGYTF
NA,TRBJ2-3,TRBV7-9,TGTGCCAGCAGTCCCGGGCTGAGCACAGATACGCAGTATTTT,CASSPGLSTDTQYF
TRBD2,TRBJ2-3,TRBV7-6,TGTGCCAGCAGGGCGGGACTAGCGAGGAGGGCAGATACGCAGTATTTT,CASRAGLARRADTQYF
TRBD2,TRBJ2-1,TRBV2,TGTGCCAGCAGGGGGGCGGGAGGTTACAATGAGCAGTTCTTC,CASRGAGGYNEQFF
NA,TRBJ2-3,TRBV27,TGTGCCAGCAGTTGGTTCAGTAAACCTAGCACAGATACGCAGTATTTT,CASSWFSKPSTDTQYF
TRBD2,TRBJ2-3,TRBV28,TGTGCCAGCAGTCCGCAGACTAGCGGGGTCAGCACAGATACGCAGTATTTT,CASSPQTSGVSTDTQYF
NA,TRBJ2-3,TRBV28,TGTGCCAGCCCACCCGGGGACATTCTCACAGATACGCAGTATTTT,CASPPGDILTDTQYF
TRBD1,TRBJ1-1,TRBV27,TGTGCCAGCAGGGAATACAGGGGCACTGAAGCTTTCTTT,CASREYRGTEAFF
NA,TRBJ1-1,TRBV30,TGTGCCTGGAGTCCCGATGGTGGCACTGAAGCTTTCTTT,CAWSPDGGTEAFF
NA,TRBJ2-2,TRBV9,TGTGCCAGCAGCCCCATCAGTGCCGGGGAGCTGTTTTTT,CASSPISAGELFF
TRBD2,TRBJ2-1,TRBV5-4,TGTGCCAGCAGCGGGACTAGCGGGAAGGGGAATGAGCAGTTCTTC,CASSGTSGKGNEQFF